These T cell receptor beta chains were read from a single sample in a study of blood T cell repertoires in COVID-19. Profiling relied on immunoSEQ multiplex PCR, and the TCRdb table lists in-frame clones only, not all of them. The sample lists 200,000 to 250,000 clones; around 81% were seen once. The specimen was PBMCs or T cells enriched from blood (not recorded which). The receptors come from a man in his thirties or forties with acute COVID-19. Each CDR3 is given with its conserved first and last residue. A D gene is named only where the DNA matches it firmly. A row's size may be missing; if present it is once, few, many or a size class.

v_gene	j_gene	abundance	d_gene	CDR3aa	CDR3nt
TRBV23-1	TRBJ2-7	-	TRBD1	CASSPGTETYEQYF	TGCGCCAGCAGTCCGGGGACAGAGACCTACGAGCAGTACTTC
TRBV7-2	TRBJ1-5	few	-	CASSRNPGIGSNQPQHF	TGTGCCAGCAGCAGGAACCCGGGAATCGGCAGCAATCAGCCCCAGCATTTT
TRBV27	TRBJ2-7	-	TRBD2	CASSFLTSGSSSYEQYF	TGTGCCAGCAGTTTTTTAACTAGCGGTTCTAGCTCCTACGAGCAGTACTTC
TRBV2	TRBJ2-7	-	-	CASSSLGGPTYEQYF	TGTGCCAGCAGTTCCCTGGGGGGACCCACCTACGAGCAGTACTTC
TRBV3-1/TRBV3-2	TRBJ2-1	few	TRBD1	CASSRDRGYNEQFF	TGTGCCAGCAGCCGGGACAGGGGCTACAATGAGCAGTTCTTC
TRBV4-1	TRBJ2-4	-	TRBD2	CASSNSGGLAKNIQYF	TGCGCCAGCAGCAATAGCGGGGGCTTAGCCAAAAACATTCAGTACTTC
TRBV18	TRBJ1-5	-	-	CASSPLAVQGEQPQHF	TGTGCCAGCTCACCCTTGGCTGTACAGGGTGAACAGCCCCAGCATTTT
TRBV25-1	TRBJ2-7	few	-	CASSRPGIAYEQYF	TGTGCCAGCAGCCGCCCAGGGATCGCCTACGAGCAGTACTTC
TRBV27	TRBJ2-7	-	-	CASSFGGATYEQYF	TGTGCCAGCAGTTTTGGAGGGGCTACCTACGAGCAGTACTTC
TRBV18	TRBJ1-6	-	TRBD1	CASSPSPGQGTTSPLHF	TGTGCCAGCTCACCTTCCCCGGGACAGGGTACAACGTCCCCCCTCCACTTT
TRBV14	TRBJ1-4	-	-	CASSPWGGEREKLFF	TGTGCCAGCAGCCCCTGGGGGGGCGAACGCGAAAAACTGTTTTTT
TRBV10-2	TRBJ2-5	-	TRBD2	CASRGAGGGLETQYF	TGCGCCAGCCGCGGAGCGGGGGGTGGGTTAGAGACCCAGTACTTC
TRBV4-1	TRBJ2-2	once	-	CASRRSGTGELFF	TGCGCCAGCAGACGGTCGGGGACCGGGGAGCTGTTTTTT
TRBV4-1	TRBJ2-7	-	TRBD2	CASSPFEGGIVNEQYF	TGCGCCAGCAGCCCCTTTGAGGGAGGGATTGTGAACGAGCAGTACTTC
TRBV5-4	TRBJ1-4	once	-	CASSLPNEKLFF	TGTGCCAGCAGCCTACCTAATGAAAAACTGTTTTTT
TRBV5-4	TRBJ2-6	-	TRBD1	CASTSPDRVVFGANVLTF	TGTGCCAGCACCTCGCCGGACAGGGTTGTGTTTGGGGCCAACGTCCTGACTTTC
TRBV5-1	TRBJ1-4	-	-	CASSLTLQLNEKLFF	TGCGCCAGCAGCTTGACGTTACAGCTTAATGAAAAACTGTTTTTT
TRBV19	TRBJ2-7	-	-	CASSIAGSSYEQYF	TGTGCCAGTAGTATTGCCGGGTCCTCCTACGAGCAGTACTTC
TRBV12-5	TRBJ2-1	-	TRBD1	CASGPEGQATYNEQFF	TGTGCTAGTGGTCCTGAGGGACAGGCCACTTACAATGAGCAGTTCTTC
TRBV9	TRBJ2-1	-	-	CASSVREINEQFF	TGTGCCAGCAGCGTGAGGGAAATCAATGAGCAGTTCTTC
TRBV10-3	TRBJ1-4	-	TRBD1	CAVRGQVNEKLFF	TGTGCCGTTCGAGGACAGGTTAATGAAAAACTGTTTTTT
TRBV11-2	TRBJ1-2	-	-	CASSSVQGTGGYTF	TGTGCCAGCAGCTCTGTACAGGGTACTGGTGGCTACACCTTC
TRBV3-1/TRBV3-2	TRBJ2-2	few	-	CASSQDRRLAGEELFF	TGTGCCAGCAGCCAAGATCGTCGGCTAGCTGGTGAGGAGCTGTTTTTT
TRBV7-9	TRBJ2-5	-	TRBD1	CASSRRQGAGETQYF	TGTGCCAGCAGTCGGAGACAGGGGGCAGGGGAGACCCAGTACTTC
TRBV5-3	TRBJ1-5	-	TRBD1	CARSRTGDSNQPQHF	TGTGCCAGAAGCAGGACAGGGGACAGCAATCAGCCCCAGCATTTT
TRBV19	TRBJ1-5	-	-	CASSIKRGRDQPQHF	TGTGCCAGTAGTATTAAGAGGGGGAGGGATCAGCCCCAGCATTTT
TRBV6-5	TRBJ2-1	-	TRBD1	CASLLDRVVDEQFF	TGTGCCAGCCTCTTAGACAGGGTTGTGGATGAGCAGTTCTTC
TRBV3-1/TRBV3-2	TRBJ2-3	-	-	CASSHPGNSDTQYF	TGTGCCAGCAGCCACCCCGGGAACTCAGATACGCAGTATTTT
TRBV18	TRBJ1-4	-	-	CASSPLQGPEELFF	TGTGCCAGCTCACCGCTACAGGGCCCCGAAGAACTGTTTTTT
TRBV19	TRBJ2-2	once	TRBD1	CASTQGQTYTEELFF	TGTGCCAGTACTCAGGGACAGACCTACACCGAGGAGCTGTTTTTT
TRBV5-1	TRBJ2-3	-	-	CASSLGQFTDTQYF	TGCGCCAGCAGCTTGGGACAATTCACAGATACGCAGTATTTT
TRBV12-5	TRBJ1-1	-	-	CASGLVSATEAFF	TGTGCTAGTGGTTTGGTAAGCGCCACTGAAGCTTTCTTT
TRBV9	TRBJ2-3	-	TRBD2	CASSVGGGGAWTDTQYF	TGTGCCAGCAGCGTAGGCGGCGGGGGGGCCTGGACAGATACGCAGTATTTT
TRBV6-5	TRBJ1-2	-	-	CASSRGPNYGYTF	TGTGCCAGCAGCAGGGGACCTAACTATGGCTACACCTTC
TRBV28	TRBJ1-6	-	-	CASSLRQEFSPLHF	TGTGCCAGCAGTTTAAGACAGGAGTTTTCACCCCTCCACTTT
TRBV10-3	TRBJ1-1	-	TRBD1	CAISDNQGARTEAFF	TGTGCCATCAGTGATAACCAGGGGGCGCGCACTGAAGCTTTCTTT
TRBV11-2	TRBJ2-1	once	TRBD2	CASSLASGGADEQFF	TGTGCCAGCAGCTTAGCTAGCGGGGGGGCGGATGAGCAGTTCTTC
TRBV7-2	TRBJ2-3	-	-	CASSFAGAILGVTQYF	TGTGCCAGCAGCTTCGCGGGGGCCATCTTGGGCGTTACGCAGTATTTT
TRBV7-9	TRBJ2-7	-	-	CATGGGAAYEQYF	TGTGCCACGGGCGGAGGGGCGGCGTACGAGCAGTACTTC
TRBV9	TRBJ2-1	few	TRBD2	CASSLAGGPSSYNEQFF	TGTGCCAGCAGTCTAGCGGGGGGGCCGAGCTCCTACAATGAGCAGTTCTTC
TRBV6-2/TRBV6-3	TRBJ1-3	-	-	CASSKRLSGNTIYF	TGTGCCAGCAGCAAGAGGTTGTCTGGAAACACCATATATTTT
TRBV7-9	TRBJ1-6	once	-	CASSASETNSPLHF	TGTGCCAGCAGCGCGTCAGAGACAAATTCACCCCTCCACTTT
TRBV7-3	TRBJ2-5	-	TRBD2	CASSLTASGGETQYF	TGTGCCAGCAGCTTAACAGCTAGCGGGGGGGAGACCCAGTACTTC
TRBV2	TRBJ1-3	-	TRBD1	CASDRASGNTIYF	TGTGCCAGCGACAGGGCCTCTGGAAACACCATATATTTT
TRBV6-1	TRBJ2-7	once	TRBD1	CASSQAGTGDYEQYF	TGTGCCAGCAGTCAAGCCGGGACAGGGGACTACGAGCAGTACTTC
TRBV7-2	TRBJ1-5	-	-	CASSTRQGRPQHF	TGTGCCAGCAGCACCCGCCAGGGTAGGCCCCAGCATTTT
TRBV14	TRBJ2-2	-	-	CASSQNRNSINTGELFF	TGTGCCAGCAGCCAAAATAGGAATAGCATTAACACCGGGGAGCTGTTTTTT
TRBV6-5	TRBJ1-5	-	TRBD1	CASRTGSNQPQHF	TGTGCCAGCCGGACAGGGTCAAATCAGCCCCAGCATTTT
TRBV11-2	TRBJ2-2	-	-	CASSAQLNTGELFF	TGTGCCAGCAGCGCACAGCTAAACACCGGGGAGCTGTTTTTT
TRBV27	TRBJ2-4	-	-	CASSSGGTKNIQYF	TGTGCCAGCAGTTCCGGGGGAACCAAAAACATTCAGTACTTC
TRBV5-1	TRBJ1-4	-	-	CASSSGGGRRVDDEKLFF	TGCGCCAGCAGCTCGGGCGGGGGCCGCCGAGTTGACGATGAAAAACTGTTTTTT
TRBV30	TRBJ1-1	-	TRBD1	CAWRGQAGTEAFF	TGTGCCTGGAGGGGACAGGCTGGCACTGAAGCTTTCTTT
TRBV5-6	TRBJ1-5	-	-	CASSSGQYSNQPQHF	TGTGCCAGCAGCTCTGGACAGTATAGCAATCAGCCCCAGCATTTT
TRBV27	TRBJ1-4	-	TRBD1	CASSLLTGTGLILFF	TGTGCCAGCAGTTTATTAACCGGGACAGGGCTAATATTGTTTTTT
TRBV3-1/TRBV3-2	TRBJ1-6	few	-	CASSPQGSYNSPLHF	TGTGCCAGCAGCCCCCAGGGCTCCTATAATTCACCCCTCCACTTT
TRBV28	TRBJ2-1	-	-	CASSSYIYNEQFF	TGTGCCAGCAGTTCCTATATCTACAATGAGCAGTTCTTC
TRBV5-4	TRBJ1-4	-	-	CASSLVGSAELFF	TGTGCCAGCAGCTTGGTTGGCTCCGCCGAACTGTTTTTT
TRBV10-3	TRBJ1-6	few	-	CAISPDTNSPLHF	TGTGCCATCAGTCCAGACACGAATTCACCCCTCCACTTT
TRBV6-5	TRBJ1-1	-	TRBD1	CASSSGQVLNTEAFF	TGTGCCAGCAGTAGTGGACAGGTCTTGAACACTGAAGCTTTCTTT
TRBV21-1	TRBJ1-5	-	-	CASSRGKKRDSNQPQHF	TGTGCCAGCAGCCGGGGGAAGAAGAGGGATAGCAATCAGCCCCAGCATTTT